This TCR beta chain is from a study of shared clonotypes between healthy human individuals. Study-level information: Per donor, three plates held CD4 naive cells, three held CD4 memory, two held CD8 naive and one held CD8 memory. Study-wide points: Clonotypes shared by all four donors outscored non-shared clonotypes in generation probability. Clonotypes that were shared across a few donors made up roughly 5% of naive CD4 clonotypes.

For each subset, genomic DNA was distributed in equal portions over several immunoSEQ plates. TCRdb keeps only in-frame clones here, not all; method: immunoSEQ multiplex PCR. This table holds about 2.1 million clones, 93% found once. CDR3 length: 16 amino acids. Per the germline V gene, CDR1 is SGHTS and CDR2 is YDEGEE. V dropped 4 bases and J dropped 5 bases, with 18 bases sitting between them. A remark on this clone: The target antigen is unknown.

Terminally differentiated effector memory CD45RA+ cells were excluded from the naive CD8 cells, which were CD45RO-negative and positively selected for CCR7. The clonotype comes from a man between 18 and 35 years old in good health. Some clones in this sample may be carry-over from other donors' samples. The rearrangement uses TRBV5-8 and TRBJ2-2, with D possibly being TRBD1 (6 bases). Sequences were obtained from naive CD8+ T cells from PBMCs. CDR3 protein: CASSHPGGLGTGELFF. The CDR3 nucleotides are TGTGCCAGCAGCCACCCTGGGGGCCTTGGGACCGGGGAGCTGTTTTTT.